This T cell receptor beta chain was captured by sequencing in a study of blood T cells in healthy people across ages. Primed by a sample-barcoded 5' primer and a J-beta primer mix, a second PCR proceeded for about 6 to 11 cycles. TCRdb called the 5' RACE reads again in MiXCR, with one record for every CDR3 protein. The sample has 750,000 to 850,000 distinct CDR3 sequences; roughly 25% are singletons. V shed 1 base and J shed 5 bases, with 14 bases lying between them. The CDR3 runs to 14 residues. Germline values: CDR1 SQVTM, CDR2 ANQGSEA. This clonotype was detected only a few times. The same data also went into a second study, on T cells of mothers and their children.

The chain is built from TRBV29-1 and TRBJ2-5; D is possibly TRBD1 (7 bases). Sequencing used blood. The source of this sequence is a boy between 10 and 17 years old in good health. CDR3 region: CSVEGRGVAETQYF. The CDR3 region has the DNA TGCAGCGTTGAAGGCAGGGGGGTGGCGGAGACCCAGTACTTC.